These 19 T cell receptor beta chains were all obtained from the same sample, sequenced in a study of T-cell memory formation after mild COVID-19. TCRdb analysed the 5' RACE reads with MiXCR anew, one entry per CDR3 protein. The table has 200,000 to 250,000 distinct CDR3 sequences, about 16% seen once. The specimen sequenced was PBMCs or a T cell subset sorted from them (not recorded which). All receptors derive from a man between 18 and 35 years old who had mild COVID-19 (a few samples of this study predate the infection). Cell type and time point are not known.

The chain combines TRBV5-1 with TRBJ2-5, with D hard to call. V lost 1 base and J 4 bases, leaving 5 bases between the germline ends. This CDR3 spans 12 amino acids. In germline, CDR1 is SGHRS, CDR2 YFSETQ. This chain's CDR3 is CASSLSSETQYF. As DNA, the CDR3 is TGCGCCAGCAGCTTGTCGTCAGAGACCCAGTACTTC.

This clonotype was detected a few times. The chain uses TRBV7-9 and TRBJ1-1; tentatively, D is TRBD1 (5 bases). V lost 3 bases to trimming and J lost 5 bases, with 16 bases between them. Germline loops: CDR1 SEHNR, CDR2 FQNEAQ (reference sequence). The CDR3 consists of 15 residues. For the CDR3, the DNA is TGTGCCAGCAGCTTTAGTCAGGGATCCTTAACTGAAGCTTTCTTT. This sequence encodes CASSFSQGSLTEAFF.

The gene calls are TRBV7-2 and TRBJ1-6; D is undetermined. Germline CDR1 and CDR2: SGHTA and FQGNSA. V was clipped by 0 bases and J by 6 bases, with 9 bases between them. The CDR3 totals 15 residues. For the CDR3, the DNA is TGTGCCAGCAGCTTAGCAATGGGGAGTAATTCACCCCTCCACTTT. Its translation is CASSLAMGSNSPLHF. Full variable domain (outside the CDR3, taken from reference TRBV7-2 and TRBJ1-6): GAGVSQSPSNKVTEKGKDVELRCDPISGHTALYWYRQSLGQGLEFLIYFQGNSAPDKSGLPSDRFSAERTGGSVSTLTIQRTQQEDSAVYLCASSLAMGSNSPLHFGNGTRLTVT.

V and J are TRBV27 and TRBJ1-1; 7 bases align to TRBD1. This CDR3 has 13 residues. Looked up from germline, CDR1 is MNHEY and CDR2 is SMNVEV (reference sequence). V was clipped by 6 bases and J by 7 bases; unmatched bases: 8. The CDR3 is CASSREQGHEAFF. DNA of the CDR3: TGTGCCAGCAGCAGGGAACAGGGGCATGAAGCTTTCTTT.

The genes are TRBV7-8 and TRBJ2-4; TRBD2 matches 7 bases. Germline CDR1 and CDR2: SGHVS and FQNEAQ. V gave up 6 bases and J gave up 2 bases; unmatched junction bases: 4. This CDR3 contains 14 residues. The CDR3 spells CASSTGGSKNIQYF. CDR3 bases: TGTGCCAGCAGTACCGGGGGGTCCAAAAACATTCAGTACTTC.

This clonotype appeared a few times. The J gene is TRBJ2-2, the V gene TRBV7-8; tentative D call: TRBD1 (6 bases). CDR1 is SGHVS, CDR2 FQNEAQ, per germline. Between the trimmed V and J ends, which lost 2 bases and 1 base, there was a span of 11 bases. CDR3 length equals 16 residues. CDR3 DNA sequence: TGTGCCAGCAGCTTATCGGGACAAATGAACACCGGGGAGCTGTTTTTT. The encoded protein is CASSLSGQMNTGELFF.

This clonotype occurred a few times. This chain connects TRBV11-3 to TRBJ2-3; 7 nucleotides agree with TRBD2. Germline values: CDR1 SGHNT, CDR2 YENEEA. The CDR3 consists of 15 residues. Losses at the gene ends were 4 bases for V and 6 bases for J; bases not matched to a gene: 10. CDR3 sequence: CASSSPGGPRDTQYF. As DNA, the CDR3 is TGTGCCAGCAGCTCACCGGGGGGTCCGAGGGATACGCAGTATTTT.

The V and J genes are TRBV7-2 and TRBJ1-4, with a tentative D call TRBD1 (5 bases). CDR1 and CDR2 (germline): SGHTA, FQGNSA. The CDR3 is 16 amino acids. Deletions cut 3 bases from V and 5 bases from J, with 16 bases between. The CDR3 DNA reads as TGTGCCAGCAGCTTTCTCCCGGGACCGCTAAATGAAAAACTGTTTTTT. Residues: CASSFLPGPLNEKLFF.

This chain links TRBV7-6 with TRBJ2-3; TRBD2 matches at 13 bases. The CDR3 loop spans 17 amino acids. V was pared by 5 bases and J by 6 bases, with 11 bases of the junction left unmatched. Germline V gene lookup returns CDR1 SGHVS and CDR2 FNYEAQ. CDR3 DNA: TGTGCCAGCAGCCGGGGACTAGCGGGAACCCGGAAGGATACGCAGTATTTT. Protein sequence: CASSRGLAGTRKDTQYF.

This clonotype was picked up a small number of times. The CDR3 coding sequence is TGTGCCATCAGTGACAACGACAGGGTAGGAGATACGCAGTATTTT. It is translated as CAISDNDRVGDTQYF. This rearrangement joins TRBV10-3 to TRBJ2-3, with TRBD1 matching over 7 bases. This CDR3 is built from 15 residues. J gave up 5 bases and V 3 bases, and 8 bases lay outside the gene matches. Germline V lookup: CDR1 ENHRY, CDR2 SYGVKD.

This chain links TRBV11-1 with TRBJ2-3, with TRBD1 as a possible D gene (5 bases). The germline gives CDR1 SGHAT, CDR2 FQDESV (reference sequence). V was trimmed by 5 bases and J by 2 bases, leaving 11 bases between them. This CDR3 is 14 amino acids long. The DNA for the CDR3 is TGTGCCAGCAGCCCCCAGGGATCCACAGATACGCAGTATTTT. Protein: CASSPQGSTDTQYF.

This chain uses TRBV7-2 with TRBJ1-1, with D possibly TRBD1 on 6 matching bases. Germline V CDR1 and CDR2: SGHTA, FQGNSA. This CDR3 comprises 14 residues. V gave up 5 bases and J gave up 7 bases, with 17 bases separating them. The CDR3: CASSGGGLRGEAFF. The CDR3 nucleotides are TGTGCCAGCAGCGGGGGGGGGCTCCGAGGTGAAGCTTTCTTT.

V gene TRBV27 combines with J gene TRBJ1-5; D is ambiguous. The V gene's germline CDR1 is MNHEY and CDR2 SMNVEV (reference sequence). The CDR3 covers 13 residues. Trimming cost V 6 bases and J 12 bases, with 18 bases left between them. The CDR3 bases are TGTGCCAGCAGACCCAACGTATTTGCGCACCAGCATTTT. It is translated as CASRPNVFAHQHF.

The chain recombines TRBV20-1 with TRBJ2-3; 10 nucleotides align to TRBD2. V lost 7 bases, J lost 3 bases, and 4 bases stayed unmatched. Germline CDR1 DFQATT, CDR2 SNEGSKA (reference sequence). The CDR3 has 13 residues. CDR3 DNA: TGCAGTGTTAGGACTAGCGGAACAGATACGCAGTATTTT. Protein sequence: CSVRTSGTDTQYF.

This clonotype is a singleton in its sample. The rearrangement links TRBV3-1 to TRBJ2-5, with a possible D match to TRBD2 (7 bases). Germline CDR1 reads LGHDT; CDR2 reads YNNKEL (reference sequence). The CDR3 is 15 amino acids. Trimming took off 5 bases at V and 5 bases at J, with 18 bases between the two ends. The CDR3 sequence is CASSSLGGAGETQYF. In DNA form, the CDR3 reads TGTGCCAGCAGCTCCCTAGGGGGGGCCGGTGAGACCCAGTACTTC.

There are many counts of this clonotype. DNA of the CDR3: TGTGCCATCAGTGGCGGGGGGGCTGGAGATACGCAGTATTTT. Residues: CAISGGGAGDTQYF. The chain couples TRBV10-3 to TRBJ2-3, with 9 bases fitting TRBD2. The CDR3 spans 14 residues. Germline values: CDR1 ENHRY, CDR2 SYGVKD. The ends lost 4 bases at V and 5 bases at J; junction bases unmatched: 4.

This clonotype has at least ten counts. The rearrangement uses TRBV4-2 and TRBJ2-5, with TRBD2 matching over 8 bases. V dropped 2 bases and J dropped 3; count of bases not matched to a gene: 5. CDR1 and CDR2 from the germline V gene are LGHNA and YNFKEQ. CDR3 length: 15 amino acids. CDR3 sequence reads: CASSQPDGGEETQYF. CDR3 nucleotides: TGTGCCAGCAGCCAACCTGACGGGGGGGAAGAGACCCAGTACTTC.

This clonotype has just a few counts. V and J are TRBV5-6 and TRBJ1-1; D perhaps matches TRBD1 (5 bases). The CDR3 runs 16 residues. Trimming took 1 base from V and 4 from J, leaving 17 bases between them. Germline CDR1 and CDR2: SGHDT and YYEEEE. The CDR3 coding sequence is TGTGCCAGCAGCTTGTTCGGGGCAGCGGAGGGCACTGAAGCTTTCTTT. It yields the protein CASSLFGAAEGTEAFF.

This clonotype has a handful of counts. This chain joins TRBV5-1 and TRBJ2-2; 11 bases fit TRBD2. V shed 1 base, J shed 5 bases, and the junction held 7 bases outside the gene matches. This CDR3 is built from 17 residues. The germline V gene has CDR1 SGHRS and CDR2 YFSETQ. The CDR3 spells CASSLIAGGPGTGELFF. For the CDR3, the DNA is TGCGCCAGCAGCTTGATAGCGGGGGGGCCTGGAACCGGGGAGCTGTTTTTT.